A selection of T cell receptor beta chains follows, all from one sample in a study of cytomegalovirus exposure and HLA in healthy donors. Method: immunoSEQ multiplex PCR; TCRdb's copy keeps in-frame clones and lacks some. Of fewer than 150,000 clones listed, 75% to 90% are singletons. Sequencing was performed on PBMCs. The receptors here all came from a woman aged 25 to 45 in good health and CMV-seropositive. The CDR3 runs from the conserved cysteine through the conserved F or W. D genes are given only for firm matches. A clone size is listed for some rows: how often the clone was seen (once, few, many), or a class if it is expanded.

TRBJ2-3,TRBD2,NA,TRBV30,TGTGCCCGTACTAGCGGGGGGTCTAGCACAGATACGCAGTATTTT,CARTSGGSSTDTQYF
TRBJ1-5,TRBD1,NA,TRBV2,TGTGCCAGCAGTGGGACAGGGGGGTCTCAGCCCCAGCATTTT,CASSGTGGSQPQHF
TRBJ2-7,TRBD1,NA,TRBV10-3,TGTGCCATCAGTGAGTGGGCACAGGGGGCCTACGAGCAGTACTTC,CAISEWAQGAYEQYF
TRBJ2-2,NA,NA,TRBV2,TGTGCCAGCAGTGAGGCAGCTAGAAACACCGGGGAGCTGTTTTTT,CASSEAARNTGELFF
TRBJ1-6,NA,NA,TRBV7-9,TGTGCCAGCAGCGCTTATAATGAGGGTTCACCCCTCCACTTT,CASSAYNEGSPLHF
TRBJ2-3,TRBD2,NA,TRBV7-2,TGTGCCAGCAGCCCCTTGATTCTAGCGGACTCCCCTAGGGATACGCAGTATTTT,CASSPLILADSPRDTQYF
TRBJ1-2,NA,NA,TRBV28,TGTGCCAGCAGTTTAGGGCAGGGGTATGGCTACACCTTC,CASSLGQGYGYTF
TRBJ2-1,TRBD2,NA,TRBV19,TGTGCCAGTAGACAGCGGGAGGGCGGTGAGCAGTTCTTC,CASRQREGGEQFF
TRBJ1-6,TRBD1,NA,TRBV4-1,TGCGCCAGCAGCCAAGATCTAGTGACAGGGGGCAGCGGATATAATTCACCCCTCCACTTT,CASSQDLVTGGSGYNSPLHF
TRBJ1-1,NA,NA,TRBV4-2,TGTGCCAGCAGCCAAGTTCAGGCTACTGAAGCTTTCTTT,CASSQVQATEAFF
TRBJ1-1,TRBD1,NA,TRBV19,TGTGCCAGTAGGCCCTGGACAGGGGAGGGTGACACTGAAGCTTTCTTT,CASRPWTGEGDTEAFF
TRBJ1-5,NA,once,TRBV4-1,TGCGCCAGCAGCGCCACAGGACAGTCCAGCAATCAGCCCCAGCATTTT,CASSATGQSSNQPQHF
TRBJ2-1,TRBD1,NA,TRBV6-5,TGTGCCAGCAGTTCACAGGGGGCGACTCACAATGAGCAGTTCTTC,CASSSQGATHNEQFF
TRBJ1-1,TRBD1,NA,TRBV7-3,TGTGCCAGCAGCGCCTCCCGGACAGGAGTAACTGAAGCTTTCTTT,CASSASRTGVTEAFF
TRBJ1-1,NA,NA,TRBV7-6,TGTGCCAGCAGCTGGGGGGAGAAGACTGAAGCTTTCTTT,CASSWGEKTEAFF
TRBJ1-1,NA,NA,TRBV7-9,TGTGCCAGCAGCTTTGGCGCAGGGAACACTGAAGCTTTCTTT,CASSFGAGNTEAFF
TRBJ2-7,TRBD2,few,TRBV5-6,TGTGCCAGCAGTCCTCCTAGCGGCTACGAGCAGTACTTC,CASSPPSGYEQYF
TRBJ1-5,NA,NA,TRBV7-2,TGTGCCAGCAGCGCCGCGGAGAGTCAGCCCCAGCATTTT,CASSAAESQPQHF
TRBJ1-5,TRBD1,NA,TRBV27,TGTGCCAGCAGTTCCCTCATGGACAGGGGTAATCAGCCCCAGCATTTT,CASSSLMDRGNQPQHF
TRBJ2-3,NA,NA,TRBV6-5,TGTGCCAGCAGTTACCGGGGTCCCCACCCTGATACGCAGTATTTT,CASSYRGPHPDTQYF
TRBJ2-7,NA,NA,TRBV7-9,TGTGCCAGCAGCTTAGTGGGGAGGGAGCAGTACTTC,CASSLVGREQYF
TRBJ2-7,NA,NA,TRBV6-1,TGTGCCAGCAGTGGACAGGTGGACATTTCCTACGAGCAGTACTTC,CASSGQVDISYEQYF
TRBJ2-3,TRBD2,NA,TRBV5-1,TGCGCCAGCAGTTCCCCTTTAGGACTAGCCAGGATTGGGGATACGCAGTATTTT,CASSSPLGLARIGDTQYF
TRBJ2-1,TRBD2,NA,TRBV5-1,TGCGCCAGCAGCTTGGCGAGCGGGACTAGCGGGAGTAGGGGGCAGTTCTTC,CASSLASGTSGSRGQFF
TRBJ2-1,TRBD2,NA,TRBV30,TGTGCCTGGGAGATTGGTAGCGGGCACAATGAGCAGTTCTTC,CAWEIGSGHNEQFF
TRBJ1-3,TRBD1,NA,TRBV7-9,TGTGCCAGCAGCAGACAGGGGAGTTATGGAAACACCATATATTTT,CASSRQGSYGNTIYF
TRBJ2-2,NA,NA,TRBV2,TGTGCCAGCAGTTACAGGGTTACCGGGGAGCTGTTTTTT,CASSYRVTGELFF
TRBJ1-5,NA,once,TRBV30,TGTGCCTGCCGATGGGGAGGGCAGCCCCAGCATTTT,CACRWGGQPQHF
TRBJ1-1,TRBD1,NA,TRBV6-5,TGTGCCAGCAGCCTACAGGGGAGGACTGAAGCTTTCTTT,CASSLQGRTEAFF
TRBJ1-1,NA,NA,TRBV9,TGTGCCAGCAGCGTACTCGCGACGGGGACTCCACTATTAGCGAACACTGAAGCTTTCTTT,CASSVLATGTPLLANTEAFF
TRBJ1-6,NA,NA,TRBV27,TGTGCCAGCAGTTTTCACAGGGATGGTTCACCCCTCCACTTT,CASSFHRDGSPLHF
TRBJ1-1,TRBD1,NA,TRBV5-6,TGTGCCAGCAGCTTTGGGACAGGGACCACTGAAGCTTTCTTT,CASSFGTGTTEAFF
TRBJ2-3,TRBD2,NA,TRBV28,TGTGCCAGCAGTTTATGGGGACTAGCGGGGACAGATACGCAGTATTTT,CASSLWGLAGTDTQYF
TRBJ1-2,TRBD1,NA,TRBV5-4,TGTGCCAGCAGCTGGGACAGGGGGGAGAGGGGCTACACCTTC,CASSWDRGERGYTF
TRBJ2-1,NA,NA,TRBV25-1,TGTGCCAGCAGTCGGGGGGCCTCCTACAATGAGCAGTTCTTC,CASSRGASYNEQFF
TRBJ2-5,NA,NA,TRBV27,TGTGCCAGCAGCTTCAGTCCTCAAGAGACCCAGTACTTC,CASSFSPQETQYF
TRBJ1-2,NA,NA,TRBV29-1,TGCAGCGTGGGAGGTCTCGGGGGCTACACCTTC,CSVGGLGGYTF
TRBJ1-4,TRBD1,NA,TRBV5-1,TGCGCCAGCAGCCTTGGGACAGGGGGAAGAGTCCCTAATGAAAAACTGTTTTTT,CASSLGTGGRVPNEKLFF
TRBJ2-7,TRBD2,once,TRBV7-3,TGTGCCAGCAGCTCCTCGGGAGGGGGCGAGCAGTACTTC,CASSSSGGGEQYF
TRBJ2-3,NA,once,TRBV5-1,TGCGCCAGCAGCTTGGAGGGGCTAGATACGCAGTATTTT,CASSLEGLDTQYF